This T cell receptor beta chain came from a study of blood T cells in healthy people across ages. This clonotype was seen a few times. The V segment lost 0 bases and the J segment 0 bases; nucleotides outside the gene matches: 13. The germline V gene encodes CDR1 DFQATT and CDR2 SNEGSKA (reference sequence). This CDR3 is built from 19 residues. Primers used in a second PCR of about 6 to 12 cycles were a sample-barcoded 5' primer and a J-beta primer mix. TCRdb independently ran MiXCR on the 5' RACE reads; one entry per CDR3 protein. The sample consists of hundreds of thousands of distinct CDR3 sequences, around 28% of them appearing once.

Sample: blood. The sequence was obtained from a woman of 80 years or more in good health. The chain recombines TRBV20-1 with TRBJ2-2; 7 positions agree with TRBD1. The CDR3 spells CSARDKTGARLANTGELFF. The DNA for the CDR3 is TGCAGTGCTAGAGATAAAACAGGGGCCCGTCTTGCGAACACCGGGGAGCTGTTTTTT.